The clone carrying this TCR beta chain was recorded once. The data are from a study of blood T cell repertoires in COVID-19. The CDR3 length is 14 residues. After removal of 6 bases from V and 7 bases from J, the junction contained 6 bases not matched to a gene. Germline V CDR1 and CDR2: SGHDT, YYEEEE. Authors' analysis steps: The assay estimated nucleated cells by amplifying reference gene primers. The method was immunoSEQ multiplex PCR; TCRdb's version includes in-frame clones alone and lacks a portion of them. D and trimming were read from the DNA, whereas the V and J calls and clone size are those reported in that table. The sample lists over 60,000 clones, about 90% occurring once.

The chain joins TRBV5-6 to TRBJ2-3, with 12 bases identical to TRBD2. The source material was peripheral blood. The clonotype comes from a man in his fifties or sixties with acute or convalescent COVID-19. CDR3 protein: CASKLAGGTYTQYF. CDR3 sequence (DNA): TGTGCCAGCAAGCTAGCGGGAGGGACCTATACGCAGTATTTT. The complete variable domain, with remaining parts taken from reference TRBV5-6 and TRBJ2-3, reads DAGVTQSPTHLIKTRGQQVTLRCSPKSGHDTVSWYQQALGQGPQFIFQYYEEEERQRGNFPDRFSGHQFPNYSSELNVNALLLGDSALYLCASKLAGGTYTQYFGPGTRLTVL.